This T cell receptor (beta chain) was profiled in a study of blood T cell repertoires in COVID-19. Study-wide context: Acute-phase and convalescent COVID-19 samples originated in the United States, Italy and Spain. From T cells, B-cell-depleted T cells, or PBMCs came the material, which was cDNA or gDNA.

Patients in Seattle were enrolled during active infection, then followed longitudinally. In its sample, this clone was seen once. The V segment lost 7 bases and the J segment 7 bases; nucleotides outside the gene matches: 14. The CDR3 covers 16 residues. Germline V gene sequence: CDR1 KGHDR, CDR2 SFDVKD. In the source study's methods: How many nucleated cells were present was estimated from reference gene primer amplification. The data were produced by immunoSEQ multiplex PCR, yet TCRdb's version contains in-frame clones alone and is incomplete. The V and J calls and clone size were taken over from that table, and D and trimming were inferred from the DNA. The table has over 150,000 clones, nearly 90% seen once.

The TCR sequence derives from a man aged 50-60 years with COVID-19, enrolled during active disease. Specimen: peripheral blood. The chain is built from TRBV24-1 and TRBJ2-1; 8 nucleotides agree with TRBD2. Here the CDR3 DNA reads TGTGCCACCAGCCCGAGCGGGAGAACAATTCGGAATGAGCAGTTCTTC. Translating it yields CATSPSGRTIRNEQFF.